This TCR beta chain came from a study of blood T cell repertoires in COVID-19. Study-wide background: Specimens from acute and convalescent COVID-19 originated in the United States, Italy and Spain.

Under the authors' procedure: Nucleated cell number was recorded as an estimate derived from reference gene primer amplification. Clones were sequenced by immunoSEQ multiplex PCR, and TCRdb holds only the in-frame ones, with some missing. V and J calls and clone size are those listed in that table; D and trimming were worked out from the DNA. The sample has around 160,000 clones; around 80% are singletons. Germline loops: CDR1 SGHTA, CDR2 FQGNSA. V dropped 5 bases and J dropped 0 bases, with 20 bases sitting between them. The CDR3 sequence is 18 residues long. The chain has TRBV7-2 and TRBJ2-1; D might be TRBD2 (6 bases). The clonotype comes from a woman of 80 years or more with acute or convalescent COVID-19. Sequenced input: peripheral blood. The CDR3 DNA reads TGTGCCAGCAGCCGTAGGACTACCAAAATGAGCTCCTACAATGAGCAGTTCTTC. This codes for CASSRRTTKMSSYNEQFF.